This T cell receptor beta chain comes out of a study of blood T cell repertoires in COVID-19. V gave up 1 base and J gave up 0 bases, with 13 bases separating them. The CDR3 totals 17 residues. Looked up from germline, CDR1 is MGHDK and CDR2 is SYGVNS. As originally analysed: Using reference gene primer amplification, nucleated cell counts were estimated. Produced via immunoSEQ multiplex PCR; TCRdb's table is partial and in-frame only. The D gene and trimming were derived from the DNA, and the V and J assignments and clone size from that table. This table has tens of thousands of clones, roughly 88% appearing once.

The rearrangement uses TRBV25-1 and TRBJ2-1, with a tentative D call TRBD2 (6 bases). The TCR originated in a woman in her sixties with acute or convalescent COVID-19. The sequenced sample consisted of peripheral blood. In nucleotides, the CDR3 is TGTGCCAGCAGTGAATGGGCGGTCGGGAGCTCCTACAATGAGCAGTTCTTC. Protein product: CASSEWAVGSSYNEQFF.